One and the same sample provided the 4 T cell receptor beta chains below, sequenced in a study of human thymus T cells. Some clones are missing from TCRdb's copy, which holds only in-frame ones; the method was immunoSEQ multiplex PCR. Here the sample spans tens of thousands of clones, approximately 95% being singletons. The thymus tissue came from resections taken during corrective heart surgery. Input material: thymus tissue. These receptors all come from a girl under three years old with a congenital heart defect but otherwise immunologically healthy.

This clone showed up just a few times. The rearrangement links TRBV4-2 to TRBJ1-5, with D perhaps TRBD1 (6 bases). Germline-derived CDR1 and CDR2 are LGHNA and YNFKEQ. The CDR3 runs 13 residues. Deletions cut 4 bases from V and 4 bases from J, with 8 bases between. The CDR3: CASSLDRNQPQHF. For the CDR3, the DNA is TGTGCCAGCAGCCTCGACAGGAATCAGCCCCAGCATTTT.

This clone has only one observation. V gene TRBV7-3 combines with J gene TRBJ2-3, with TRBD2 as a possible D gene (6 bases). This CDR3 is 16 amino acids long. CDR1 and CDR2 (germline): SGHTA, FQGTGA. The V gene lost 0 bases and the J gene lost 5 bases, with 15 bases spanning the gap. CDR3 loop: CASSLTSGLMGDTQYF. The CDR3 region has the DNA TGTGCCAGCAGCTTAACGTCGGGACTTATGGGAGATACGCAGTATTTT.

The chain joins TRBV28 to TRBJ2-7; D not resolved. Per the germline V gene, CDR1 is MDHEN and CDR2 is SYDVKM. V was clipped by 6 bases and J by 5 bases, with 17 bases between them. The CDR3 runs to 14 residues. The chain's CDR3 is CASSPETGPNEQYF. The DNA of the CDR3 is TGTGCCAGCAGCCCCGAGACGGGCCCCAACGAGCAGTACTTC.

Only one count was recorded for this clone. The gene calls are TRBV5-1 and TRBJ2-2, with 13 bases aligning to TRBD2. V was pared by 3 bases and J by 2 bases, with 4 bases of the junction left unmatched. The germline V gene has CDR1 SGHRS and CDR2 YFSETQ. The CDR3 totals 17 residues. The CDR3 region has the DNA TGCGCCAGCAGCTGGGGGACTAGCGGGAATAACACCGGGGAGCTGTTTTTT. Residues: CASSWGTSGNNTGELFF.